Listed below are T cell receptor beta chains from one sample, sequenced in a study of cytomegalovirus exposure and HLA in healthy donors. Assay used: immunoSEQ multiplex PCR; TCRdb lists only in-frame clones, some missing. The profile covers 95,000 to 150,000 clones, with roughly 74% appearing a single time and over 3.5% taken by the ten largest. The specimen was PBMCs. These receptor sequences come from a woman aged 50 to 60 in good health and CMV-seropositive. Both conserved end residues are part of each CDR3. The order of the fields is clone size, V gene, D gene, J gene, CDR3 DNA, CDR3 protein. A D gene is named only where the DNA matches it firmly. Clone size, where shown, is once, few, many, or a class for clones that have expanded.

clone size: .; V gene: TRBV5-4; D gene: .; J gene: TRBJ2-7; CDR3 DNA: TGTGCCAGCACGGGATCATCCTACGAGCAGTACTTC; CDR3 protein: CASTGSSYEQYF
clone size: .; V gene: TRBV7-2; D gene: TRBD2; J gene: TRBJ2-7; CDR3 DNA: TGTGCCAGCTCCACTCTAGCGGGGGGGCTGGTCGATCCTTTC; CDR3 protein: CASSTLAGGLVDPF
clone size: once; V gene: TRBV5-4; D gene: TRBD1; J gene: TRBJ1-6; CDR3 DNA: TGTGCCAGCAGCTTCGCGACAGGGGAAAATTCACCCCTCCACTTT; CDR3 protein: CASSFATGENSPLHF
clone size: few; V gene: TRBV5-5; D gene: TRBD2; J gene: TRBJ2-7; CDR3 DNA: TGTGCCAGCAGCTTTCGGGGGGATTCCTACGAGCAGTACTTC; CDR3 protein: CASSFRGDSYEQYF
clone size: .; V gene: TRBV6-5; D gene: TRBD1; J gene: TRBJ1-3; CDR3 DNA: TGTGCCAACTCCCATGACAGGGACTCTGGAAACACCATATATTTT; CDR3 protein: CANSHDRDSGNTIYF
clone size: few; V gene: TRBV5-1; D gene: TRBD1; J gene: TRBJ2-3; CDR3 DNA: TGCGCCAGCAGGGAACAGGGGTATACGCAGTATTTT; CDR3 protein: CASREQGYTQYF
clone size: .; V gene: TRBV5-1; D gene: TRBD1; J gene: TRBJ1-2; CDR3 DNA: TGCGCCAGCAGCTTGGGACAGGGGAGTGTGCGCTATGGCTACACCTTC; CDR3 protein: CASSLGQGSVRYGYTF
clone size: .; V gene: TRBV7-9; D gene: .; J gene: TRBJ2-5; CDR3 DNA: TGTGCCAGCAGCTTATCCCTGGGGCGTGGGGAGACCCAGTACTTC; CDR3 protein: CASSLSLGRGETQYF
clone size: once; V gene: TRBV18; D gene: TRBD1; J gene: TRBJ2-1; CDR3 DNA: TGTGCCAGCTCACCAGAGGGACAGGGAGTTGAGCAGTTCTTC; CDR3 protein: CASSPEGQGVEQFF
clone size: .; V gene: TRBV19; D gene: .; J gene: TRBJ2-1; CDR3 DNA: TGTGCCAGTAGTACCATTGCCTACAATGAGCAGTTCTTC; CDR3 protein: CASSTIAYNEQFF
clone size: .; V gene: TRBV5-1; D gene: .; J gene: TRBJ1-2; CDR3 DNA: TGCGCCAGCAGCTTGCAGACAGTTAACTATGGCTACACCTTC; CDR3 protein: CASSLQTVNYGYTF
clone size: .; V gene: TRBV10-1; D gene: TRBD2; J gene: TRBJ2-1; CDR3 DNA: TGCGCCAGCAGTTGGACTAGCGGTGACAATGAGCAGTTCTTC; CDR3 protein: CASSWTSGDNEQFF
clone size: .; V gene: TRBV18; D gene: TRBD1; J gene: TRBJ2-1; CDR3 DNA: TGTGCCAGCGCCTTAGGGGGCGTTTCCTACAATGAGCAGTTCTTC; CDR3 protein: CASALGGVSYNEQFF
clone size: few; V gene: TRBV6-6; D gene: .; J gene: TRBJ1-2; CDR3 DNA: TGTGCCAGCCAGGATGGGAGTGGGCAGAGAAACTATGGCTACACCTTC; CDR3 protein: CASQDGSGQRNYGYTF
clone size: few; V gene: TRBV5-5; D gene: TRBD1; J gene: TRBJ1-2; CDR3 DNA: TGTGCCAGCAGCTTGGGGGACAGGGCCTTCTATGGCTACACCTTC; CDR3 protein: CASSLGDRAFYGYTF
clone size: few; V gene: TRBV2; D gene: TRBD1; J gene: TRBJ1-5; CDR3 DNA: TGTGCCAGCAGTGAGCTAGGGGGACAGGGGCTTTATAGCAATCAGCCCCAGCATTTT; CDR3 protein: CASSELGGQGLYSNQPQHF
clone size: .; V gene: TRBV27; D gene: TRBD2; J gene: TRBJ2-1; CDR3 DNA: TGTGCCAGCACCGTAGCGGGGGGGCGCTACAATGAGCAGTTCTTC; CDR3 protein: CASTVAGGRYNEQFF
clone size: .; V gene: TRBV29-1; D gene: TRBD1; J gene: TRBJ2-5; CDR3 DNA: TGCAGCGTCGAATTGGGACAGAAACAAGAGACCCAGTACTTC; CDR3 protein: CSVELGQKQETQYF
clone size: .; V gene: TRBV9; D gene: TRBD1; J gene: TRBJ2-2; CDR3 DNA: TGTGCCAGCAGCCCCCGGGACAGGGGGCTTATCGGGGAGCTGTTTTTT; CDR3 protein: CASSPRDRGLIGELFF
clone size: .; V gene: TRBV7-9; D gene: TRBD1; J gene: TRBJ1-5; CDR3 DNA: TGTGCCAGCAGCCATACAGGGGCGAGGCAGCCCCAGCATTTT; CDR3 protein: CASSHTGARQPQHF
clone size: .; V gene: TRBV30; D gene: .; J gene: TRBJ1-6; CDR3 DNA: TGTGCCTGGAGTCCGAACAGGGCGAATTCACCCCTCCACTTT; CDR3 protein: CAWSPNRANSPLHF
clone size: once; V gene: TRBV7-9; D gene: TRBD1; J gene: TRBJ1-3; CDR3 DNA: TGTGCCAGCAGCCGAGACAGGGGGCCTGGAAACACCATATATTTT; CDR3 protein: CASSRDRGPGNTIYF
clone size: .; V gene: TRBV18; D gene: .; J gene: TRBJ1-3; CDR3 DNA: TGTGCCAGCTCACCGTCGACAGGCCGCTCTGGAAACACCATATATTTT; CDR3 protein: CASSPSTGRSGNTIYF
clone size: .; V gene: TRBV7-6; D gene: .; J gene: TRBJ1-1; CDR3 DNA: TGTGCCAGCAGCTTAGTTGCGGGGGGAGGGACTGAAGCTTTCTTT; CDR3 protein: CASSLVAGGGTEAFF
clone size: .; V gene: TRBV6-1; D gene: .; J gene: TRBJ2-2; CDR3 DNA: TGTGCCAGCGGCGGGGCCGCCGCGAACACCGGGGAGCTGTTTTTT; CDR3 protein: CASGGAAANTGELFF
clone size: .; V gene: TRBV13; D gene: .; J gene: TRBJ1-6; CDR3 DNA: TGTGCCAGCAGCTTACTCATGCAGGGGAATTCACCCCTCCACTTT; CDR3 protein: CASSLLMQGNSPLHF
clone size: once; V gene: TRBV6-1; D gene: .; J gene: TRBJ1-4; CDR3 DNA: TGTGCCAGCAGGAAGGGAGGGGAAAAACTGTTTTTT; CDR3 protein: CASRKGGEKLFF
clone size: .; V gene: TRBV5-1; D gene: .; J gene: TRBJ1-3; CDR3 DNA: TGCGCCAGCAGCTTGGGTCCCGGTAGGACAGGAAACACCATATATTTT; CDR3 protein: CASSLGPGRTGNTIYF
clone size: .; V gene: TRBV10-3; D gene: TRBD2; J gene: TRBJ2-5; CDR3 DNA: TGTGCCATCAGTTTCGAGACGGGGGGGACCCAGTACTTC; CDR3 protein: CAISFETGGTQYF
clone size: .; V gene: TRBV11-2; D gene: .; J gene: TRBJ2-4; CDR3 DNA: TGTGCCAGCAGCTTGGGCCCCGCTCAGTACTTC; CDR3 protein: CASSLGPAQYF
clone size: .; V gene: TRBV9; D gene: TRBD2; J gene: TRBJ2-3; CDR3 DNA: TGTGCCAGCAGCGCCAGGCGCGGGGGGCTAAGCACAGATACGCAGTATTTT; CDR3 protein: CASSARRGGLSTDTQYF
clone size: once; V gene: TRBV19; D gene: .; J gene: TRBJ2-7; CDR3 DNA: TGTGCCAGTAGTATAGGAGGATGGACATATAACGAGCAGTACTTC; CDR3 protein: CASSIGGWTYNEQYF
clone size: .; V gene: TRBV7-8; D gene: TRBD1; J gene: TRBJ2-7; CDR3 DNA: TGTGCCAGCAGCTCGACAGGGGAACCCTACGAGCAGTACTTC; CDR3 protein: CASSSTGEPYEQYF
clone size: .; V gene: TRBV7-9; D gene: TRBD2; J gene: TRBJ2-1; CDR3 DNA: TGTGCCAGCAGCCCGTCCGCGGGGGTTACGAATGAGCAGTTCTTC; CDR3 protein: CASSPSAGVTNEQFF
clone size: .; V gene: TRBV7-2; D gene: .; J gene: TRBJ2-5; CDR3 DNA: TGTGCCAGCAGCTCCGGGGCGAGTTGGGGGCCAATGGAGACCCAGTACTTC; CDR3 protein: CASSSGASWGPMETQYF
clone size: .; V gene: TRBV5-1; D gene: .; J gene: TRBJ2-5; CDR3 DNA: TGCGCCAGCAGCTTGACTAGGGAGAAAGAGACCCAGTACTTC; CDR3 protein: CASSLTREKETQYF
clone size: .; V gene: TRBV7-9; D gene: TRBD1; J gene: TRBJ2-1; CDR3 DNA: TGTGCCAGCAGCTCCGGGACAGGAGACTACAATGAGCAGTTCTTC; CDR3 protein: CASSSGTGDYNEQFF
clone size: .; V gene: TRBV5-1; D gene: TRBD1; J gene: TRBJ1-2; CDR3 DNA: TGCGCCAGCAGCCCCTGGACAGGGGCGACTAACTATGGCTACACCTTC; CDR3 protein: CASSPWTGATNYGYTF
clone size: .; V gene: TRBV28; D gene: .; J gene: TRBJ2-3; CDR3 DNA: TGTGCCAGCAGTTATTCGCCTACAGGTCCACGCCCTAGCACAGATACGCAGTATTTT; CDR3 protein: CASSYSPTGPRPSTDTQYF
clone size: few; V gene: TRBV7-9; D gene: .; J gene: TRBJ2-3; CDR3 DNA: TGTGCCAGCAGCTTAGACCTAGGAGGCACAGATACGCAGTATTTT; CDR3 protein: CASSLDLGGTDTQYF
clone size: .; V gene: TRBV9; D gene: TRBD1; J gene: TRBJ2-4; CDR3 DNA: TGTGCCAGCAGCGCCCTAACCGGGACAGGGGATTCAGTAGCCAAAAACATTCAGTACTTC; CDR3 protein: CASSALTGTGDSVAKNIQYF
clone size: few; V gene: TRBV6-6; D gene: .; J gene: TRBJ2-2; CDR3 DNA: TGTGCCAGCAGTTACCCCACAGAGAACACCGGGGAGCTGCTTTTT; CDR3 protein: CASSYPTENTGELLF
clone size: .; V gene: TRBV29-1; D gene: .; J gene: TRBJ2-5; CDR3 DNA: TGCAGCGTTGGCTTCCGGGGAATCGCCGAGACCCAGTACTTC; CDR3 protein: CSVGFRGIAETQYF
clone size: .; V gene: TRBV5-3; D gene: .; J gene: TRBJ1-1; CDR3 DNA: TGTGCCAGAAGCAGCCACCGGGACACGGATATGAACACTGAAGCTTTCTTT; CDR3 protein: CARSSHRDTDMNTEAFF
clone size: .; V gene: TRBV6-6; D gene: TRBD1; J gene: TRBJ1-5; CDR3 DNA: TGTGCCAGCAGCCCGACAGGGGGCGCGGTTCAGCCCCAGCATTTT; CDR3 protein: CASSPTGGAVQPQHF
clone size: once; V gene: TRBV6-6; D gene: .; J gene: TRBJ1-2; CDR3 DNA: TGTGCCAGCACGCTTAACCCCGGAGGGCCCTATGGCTACACCTTC; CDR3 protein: CASTLNPGGPYGYTF
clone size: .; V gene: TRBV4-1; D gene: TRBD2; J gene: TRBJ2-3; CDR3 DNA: TGCGCCAGCAGCCAAGGGACTAGCGGGCGGGGCACAGATACGCAGTATTTT; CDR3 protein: CASSQGTSGRGTDTQYF
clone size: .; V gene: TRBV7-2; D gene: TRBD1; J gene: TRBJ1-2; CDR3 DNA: TGTGCCAGCAGCTTGGGGGACAGGGGGCGAGTCTATGGCTACACCTTC; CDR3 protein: CASSLGDRGRVYGYTF
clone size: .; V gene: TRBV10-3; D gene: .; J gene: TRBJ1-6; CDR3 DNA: TGTGCCATCAGTGAGTCGAGGACACCCGGATCGTCACCCCTCCACTTT; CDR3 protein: CAISESRTPGSSPLHF
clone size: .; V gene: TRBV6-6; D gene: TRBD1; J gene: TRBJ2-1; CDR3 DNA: TGTGCCAGCAGTTATACCTCAGGGGGCAATGAGCAGTTCTTC; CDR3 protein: CASSYTSGGNEQFF
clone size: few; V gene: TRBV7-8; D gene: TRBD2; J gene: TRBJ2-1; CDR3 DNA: TGTGCCAGCAGCTTAGCCGGGACTAGCGGGGGGGCGTACAATGAGCAGTTCTTC; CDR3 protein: CASSLAGTSGGAYNEQFF
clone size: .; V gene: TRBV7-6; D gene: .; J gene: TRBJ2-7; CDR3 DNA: TGTGCCAGCAGCTTAACGACAGAGGGAGGTGGGAACGAGCAGTACTTC; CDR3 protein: CASSLTTEGGGNEQYF
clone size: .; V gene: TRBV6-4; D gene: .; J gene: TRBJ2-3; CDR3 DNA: TGTGCCAGCAGTGACCGGGACACCACAGATACGCAGTATTTT; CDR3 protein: CASSDRDTTDTQYF
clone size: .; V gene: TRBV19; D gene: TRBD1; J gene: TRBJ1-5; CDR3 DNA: TGTGCCAGTAGTATAGCCCCAGGGGGGGGACAGGGAAGGCAGCCCCAGCATTTT; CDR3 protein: CASSIAPGGGQGRQPQHF
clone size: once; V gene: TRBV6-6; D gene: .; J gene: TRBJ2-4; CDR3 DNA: TGTGCCAGCACTCAGGAAAGGACAGTAGCCAAAAACATTCAGTACTTC; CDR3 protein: CASTQERTVAKNIQYF